Shown below are 6 T cell receptor beta chains from a single sample sequenced in a study of CD8 T cells in Susac syndrome. Reverse transcription of roughly 0.45 to 1 ug RNA was carried out with random hexamers. MiXCR, applied by TCRdb to the immunoSEQ multiplex PCR reads, yields one record per CDR3 protein. The data hold more than 110,000 distinct CDR3 sequences, with roughly 94% observed a single time. Source material: CD8+ T cells from PBMCs. These receptors all stem from a human donor in good health.

The chain combines TRBV2 with TRBJ2-7, with 10 bases lining up with TRBD2. Losses at the gene ends were 2 bases for V and 4 bases for J; bases not matched to a gene: 14. There are 18 residues in the CDR3. CDR1 and CDR2 (germline): SNHLY, FYNNEI. The CDR3 nucleotides are TGTGCCAGCAGTGAACGCGTGTGGCTAGCGGGAGTTTTGTACGAGCAGTACTTC. It encodes CASSERVWLAGVLYEQYF.

The V call is TRBV27, the J call TRBJ2-2; D is unclear. CDR1 and CDR2 from the germline V gene are MNHEY and SMNVEV (reference sequence). V gave up 6 bases and J gave up 3 bases, with 11 bases separating them. This CDR3 comprises 14 residues. CDR3 region: CASSDLLYTGELFF. CDR3 nucleotides: TGTGCCAGCAGCGACTTATTATACACCGGGGAGCTGTTTTTT.

J is TRBJ2-3 and V is TRBV4-3; D could derive from TRBD1 or TRBD2 (6 bases each). V was cut by 0 bases and J by 4 bases, with 8 bases left in between. CDR1 is LGHNA, CDR2 YSLEER, per germline. The CDR3 runs to 14 residues. CDR3 nucleotide sequence: TGCGCCAGCAGCCAAGACGGGGGCGCAGATACGCAGTATTTT. Its protein product is CASSQDGGADTQYF.

The rearrangement joins TRBV28 to TRBJ2-1; TRBD1 might be the D (6 bases). The CDR3 totals 16 residues. Germline lookup yields CDR1 MDHEN and CDR2 SYDVKM. Deletions cut 6 bases from V and 0 bases from J, with 15 bases between. The CDR3 here is CASSPRDTSSYNEQFF. The CDR3 DNA is TGTGCCAGCAGCCCCCGGGACACCTCCTCCTACAATGAGCAGTTCTTC. Full variable domain (remainder filled in from reference TRBV28 and TRBJ2-1): DVKVTQSSRYLVKRTGEKVFLECVQDMDHENMFWYRQDPGLGLRLIYFSYDVKMKEKGDIPEGYSVSREKKERFSLILESASTNQTSMYLCASSPRDTSSYNEQFFGPGTRLTVL.

J is TRBJ2-1 and V is TRBV24-1, with 7 bases matching TRBD2. CDR1 is KGHDR and CDR2 is SFDVKD in the germline V gene. The CDR3 has 15 amino acids. V lost 0 bases, J lost 7 bases, and 5 bases stayed unmatched. CDR3 amino acids: CATSDLRGGVNEQFF. In DNA form, the CDR3 reads TGTGCCACCAGTGATTTGAGGGGAGGGGTTAATGAGCAGTTCTTC.

The table lists this clonotype with a count of one. The chain carries TRBV7-9 and TRBJ1-5, with D tentatively TRBD1 (6 bases). Trimming pared 5 bases from V and 5 bases from J, leaving 13 bases between. This CDR3 is built from 14 residues. The V gene's germline CDR1 is SEHNR and CDR2 FQNEAQ (reference sequence). As DNA, the CDR3 is TGTGCCAGCAGCGCGGAGGGGGGCGATCAGCCCCAGCATTTT. Encoded protein: CASSAEGGDQPQHF.